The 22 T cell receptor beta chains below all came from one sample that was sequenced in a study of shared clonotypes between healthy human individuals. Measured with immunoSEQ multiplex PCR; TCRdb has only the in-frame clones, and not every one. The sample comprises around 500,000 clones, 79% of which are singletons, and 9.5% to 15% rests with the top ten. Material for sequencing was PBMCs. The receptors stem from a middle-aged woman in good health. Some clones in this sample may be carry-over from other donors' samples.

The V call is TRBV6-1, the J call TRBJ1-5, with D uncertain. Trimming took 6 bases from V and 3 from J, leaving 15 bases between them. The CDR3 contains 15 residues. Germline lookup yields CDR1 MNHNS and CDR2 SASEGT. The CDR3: CASSKSGGNNQPQHF. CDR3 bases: TGTGCCAGCAGCAAAAGTGGAGGGAACAATCAGCCCCAGCATTTT.

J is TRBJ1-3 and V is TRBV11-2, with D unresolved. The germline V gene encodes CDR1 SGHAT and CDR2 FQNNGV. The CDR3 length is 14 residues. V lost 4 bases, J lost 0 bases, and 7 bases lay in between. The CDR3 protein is CASSSRLSGNTIYF. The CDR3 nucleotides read TGTGCCAGCAGCTCCCGGCTCTCTGGAAACACCATATATTTT.

The CDR3 bases are TGTGCCAGCAAGTGGGATACGCAGTATTTT. Its translation: CASKWDTQYF. The J gene is TRBJ2-3, the V gene TRBV2; D is undetermined. The ends were cut back, 7 bases at V and 6 bases at J, with 5 bases in the middle. The length of the CDR3 is 10 residues. Germline CDR1 reads SNHLY; CDR2 reads FYNNEI.

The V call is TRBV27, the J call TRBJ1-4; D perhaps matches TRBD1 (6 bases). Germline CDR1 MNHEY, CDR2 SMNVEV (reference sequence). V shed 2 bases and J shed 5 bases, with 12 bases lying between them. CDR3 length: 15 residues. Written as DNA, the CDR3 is TGTGCCAGCAGTTTACTGGGGGGCGTGAATGAAAAACTGTTTTTT. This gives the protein CASSLLGGVNEKLFF.

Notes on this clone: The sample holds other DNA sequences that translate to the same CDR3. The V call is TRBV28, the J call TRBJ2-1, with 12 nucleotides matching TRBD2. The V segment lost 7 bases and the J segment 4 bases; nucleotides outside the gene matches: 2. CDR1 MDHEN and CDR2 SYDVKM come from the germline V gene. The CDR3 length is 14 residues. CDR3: CASTGLAGYNEQFF. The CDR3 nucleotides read TGTGCCAGCACCGGACTAGCGGGATACAATGAGCAGTTCTTC.

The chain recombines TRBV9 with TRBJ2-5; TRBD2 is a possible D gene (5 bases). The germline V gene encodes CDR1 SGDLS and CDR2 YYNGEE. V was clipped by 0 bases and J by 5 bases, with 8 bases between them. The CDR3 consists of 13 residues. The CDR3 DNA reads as TGTGCCAGCAGCGTAGACGGGGTGGAGACCCAGTACTTC. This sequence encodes CASSVDGVETQYF.

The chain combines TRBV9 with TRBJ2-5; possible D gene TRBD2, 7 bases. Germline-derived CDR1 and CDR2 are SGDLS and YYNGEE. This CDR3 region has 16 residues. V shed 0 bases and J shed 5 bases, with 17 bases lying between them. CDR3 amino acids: CASSVGSAGASETQYF. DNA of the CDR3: TGTGCCAGCAGCGTAGGAAGTGCGGGGGCCTCGGAGACCCAGTACTTC.

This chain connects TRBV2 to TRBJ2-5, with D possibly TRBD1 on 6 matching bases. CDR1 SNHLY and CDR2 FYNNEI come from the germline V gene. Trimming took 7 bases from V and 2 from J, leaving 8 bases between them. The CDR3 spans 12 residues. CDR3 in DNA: TGTGCCAGCACCGGACAGCAAGAGACCCAGTACTTC. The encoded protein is CASTGQQETQYF.

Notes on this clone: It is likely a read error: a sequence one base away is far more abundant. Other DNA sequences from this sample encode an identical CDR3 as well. CDR3 in DNA: TGTGCCAGCAGCTTAAGCGGGACTTTCACATTTAACACCTACGAGCAGTACTTC. It specifies CASSLSGTFTFNTYEQYF. The gene calls are TRBV28 and TRBJ2-7; 7 bases match TRBD2. This CDR3 spans 18 amino acids. CDR1 is MDHEN and CDR2 is SYDVKM in the germline V gene. The V gene end was trimmed by 6 bases and the J gene end by 2 bases; junction bases not matched to a gene: 19. The full variable domain, with the rest looked up from reference TRBV28 and TRBJ2-7, is DVKVTQSSRYLVKRTGEKVFLECVQDMDHENMFWYRQDPGLGLRLIYFSYDVKMKEKGDIPEGYSVSREKKERFSLILESASTNQTSMYLCASSLSGTFTFNTYEQYFGPGTRLTVT.

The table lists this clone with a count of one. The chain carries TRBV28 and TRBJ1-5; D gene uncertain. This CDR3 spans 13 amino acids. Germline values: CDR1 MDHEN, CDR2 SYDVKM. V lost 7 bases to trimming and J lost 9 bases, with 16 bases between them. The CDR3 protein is CASTPSRISPQHF. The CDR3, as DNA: TGTGCCAGCACTCCATCCAGGATCTCGCCCCAGCATTTT.

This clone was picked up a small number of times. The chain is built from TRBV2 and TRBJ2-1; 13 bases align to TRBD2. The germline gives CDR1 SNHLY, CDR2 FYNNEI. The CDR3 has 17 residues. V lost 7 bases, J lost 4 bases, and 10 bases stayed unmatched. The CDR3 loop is CASNLLWTSGGYNEQFF. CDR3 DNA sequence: TGTGCCAGCAATTTACTTTGGACTAGCGGGGGATACAATGAGCAGTTCTTC.

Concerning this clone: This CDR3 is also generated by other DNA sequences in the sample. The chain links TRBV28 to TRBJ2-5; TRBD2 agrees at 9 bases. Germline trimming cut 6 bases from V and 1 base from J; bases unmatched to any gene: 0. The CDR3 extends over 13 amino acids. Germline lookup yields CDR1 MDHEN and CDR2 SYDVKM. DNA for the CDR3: TGTGCCAGCAGGACTAGCGGCCAAGAGACCCAGTACTTC. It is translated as CASRTSGQETQYF.

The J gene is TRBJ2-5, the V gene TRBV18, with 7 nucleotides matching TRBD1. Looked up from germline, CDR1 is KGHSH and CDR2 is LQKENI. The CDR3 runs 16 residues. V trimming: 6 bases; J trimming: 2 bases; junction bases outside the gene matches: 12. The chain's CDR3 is CASSQPGQRLQETQYF. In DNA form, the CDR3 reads TGTGCCAGCTCCCAGCCGGGACAGCGGTTGCAAGAGACCCAGTACTTC.

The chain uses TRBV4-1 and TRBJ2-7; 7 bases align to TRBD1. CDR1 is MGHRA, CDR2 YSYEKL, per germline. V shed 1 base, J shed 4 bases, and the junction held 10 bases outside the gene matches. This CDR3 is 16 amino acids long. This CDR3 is CASSQGSSTGNYEQYF. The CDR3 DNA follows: TGCGCCAGCAGCCAAGGCTCCTCGACAGGGAATTACGAGCAGTACTTC.

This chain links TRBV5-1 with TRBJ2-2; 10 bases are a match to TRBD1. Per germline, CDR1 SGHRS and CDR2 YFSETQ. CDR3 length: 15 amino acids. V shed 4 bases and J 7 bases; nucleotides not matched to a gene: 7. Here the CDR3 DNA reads TGCGCCAGCAGCCCCAGGACAGGGGGGAACGGGGAGCTGTTTTTT. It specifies CASSPRTGGNGELFF.

Written as DNA, the CDR3 is TGTGCCAGCAGCAGAAGCGGGAGCGTATACAATGAGCAGTTCTTC. It is translated as CASSRSGSVYNEQFF. V usage is TRBV7-2 and J usage is TRBJ2-1; TRBD2 matches 8 bases. J gave up 4 bases and V 5 bases, and 7 bases lay outside the gene matches. CDR1 SGHTA and CDR2 FQGNSA come from the germline V gene. The CDR3 length is 15 residues.

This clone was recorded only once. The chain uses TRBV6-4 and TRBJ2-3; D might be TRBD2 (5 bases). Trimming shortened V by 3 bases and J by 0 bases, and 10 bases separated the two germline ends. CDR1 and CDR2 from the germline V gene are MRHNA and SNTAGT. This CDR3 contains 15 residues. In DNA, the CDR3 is TGTGCCAGCAGTGAGGGCGGAGGCAGCACAGATACGCAGTATTTT. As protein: CASSEGGGSTDTQYF.

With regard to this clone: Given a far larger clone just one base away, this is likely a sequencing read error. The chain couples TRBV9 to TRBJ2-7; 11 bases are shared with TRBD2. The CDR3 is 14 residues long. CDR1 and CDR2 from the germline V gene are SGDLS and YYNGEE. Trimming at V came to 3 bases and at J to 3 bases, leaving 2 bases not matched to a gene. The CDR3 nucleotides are TGTGCCAGCAGCGGGGGGACTAGCGGCTACGAGCAGTACTTC. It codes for CASSGGTSGYEQYF.

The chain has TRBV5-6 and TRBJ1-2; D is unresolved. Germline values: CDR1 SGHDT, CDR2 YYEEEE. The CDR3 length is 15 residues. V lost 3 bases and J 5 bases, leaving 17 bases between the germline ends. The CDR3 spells CASSSTDTRGYGYTF. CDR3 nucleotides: TGTGCCAGCAGCTCTACAGATACTCGAGGGTATGGCTACACCTTC.

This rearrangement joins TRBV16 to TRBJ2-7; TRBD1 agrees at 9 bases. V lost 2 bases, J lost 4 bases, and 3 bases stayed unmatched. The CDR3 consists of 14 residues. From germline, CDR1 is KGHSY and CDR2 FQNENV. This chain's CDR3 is CASSQTTGGYEQYF. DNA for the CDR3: TGTGCCAGCAGCCAAACGACAGGGGGGTACGAGCAGTACTTC.

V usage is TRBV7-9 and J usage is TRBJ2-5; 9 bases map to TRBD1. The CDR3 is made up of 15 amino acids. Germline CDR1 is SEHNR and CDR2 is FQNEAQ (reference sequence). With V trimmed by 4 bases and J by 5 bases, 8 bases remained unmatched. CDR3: CASSSPGQGWETQYF. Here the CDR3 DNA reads TGTGCCAGCAGCTCCCCGGGACAGGGATGGGAGACCCAGTACTTC.

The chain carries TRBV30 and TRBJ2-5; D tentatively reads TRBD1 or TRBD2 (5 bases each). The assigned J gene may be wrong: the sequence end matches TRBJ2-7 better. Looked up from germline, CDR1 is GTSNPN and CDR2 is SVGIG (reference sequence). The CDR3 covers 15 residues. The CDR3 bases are TGTGCCTGGAGCCTGAAAGGGACCCTTCAATACGAGCAGTACTTC. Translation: CAWSLKGTLQYEQYF.